This T cell receptor beta chain appears in the sequencing data of a study of sequential checkpoint blockade in melanoma (dated by TCRdb to between 2018 and 2020). Context from the whole study: Patients were randomized 1:1 to first-line nivolumab followed by ipilimumab (arm A) or ipilimumab followed by nivolumab (arm B). Both trial sequences were followed by maintenance nivolumab. DNA from 75 to 100 melanoma tumor samples collected before treatment underwent TCRbeta immunosequencing. For approximately 20 patients, matched tumor biopsies were taken both before treatment and at week 13, after single-agent nivolumab (arm A) or ipilimumab (arm B). Roughly 80% of the matched pre- and post-treatment tumor biopsy pairs came from the same lesion. The research as a whole found: Clinical benefit was about 30 times more likely to be achieved by patients whose tumor T-cell fraction and clonality increased by week 13. Small sample sizes and reduced statistical power limited the within-arm analyses of tumor T-cell fraction. Larger, independent patient cohorts are needed to validate the response-prediction model that combines TCR metrics and mutation burden. Tumor T-cell fraction and clonality were correlated with PD-L1 staining and CD8+ T-cell counts, but not with mutational load. Among patients in arm A, the nivolumab-first arm, pretreatment tumor TIL clonality was associated with response (P = .04).

The immunoSEQ Assay was used to immunosequence TCRbeta CDR3 regions from genomic DNA. Genomic DNA was amplified by bias-controlled multiplex PCR before high-throughput sequencing. Under the source paper's analysis protocol: To quantify the absolute abundance of each unique TCRbeta CDR3 region, the sequences were collapsed and filtered. Clonality, defined as 1 minus Pielou's evenness, was calculated using only productive rearrangements. Tumor T-cell fraction was computed by normalizing TCRbeta template counts to usable DNA, estimated from several housekeeping genes. Clones with significantly greater frequencies in on-treatment versus baseline samples were identified using a previously published method. Drawn from immuneACCESS, this table holds only the in-frame rearrangements with V and J called that TCRdb kept. Clones are partly lost; checked studies trace under half to an unresolved V gene and leave the rest unexplained. For V, J and clone size, that table is used; D and trimming come from the DNA. Across this sample there are under 2,500 clones, with 20% seen only once. The biggest ten clones account for approximately 17% of the sample.

According to the study, the label for this sample's treatment or condition signals: randomized to nivolumab then ipilimumab (arm A) or the reverse (arm B). Prior DNA-damaging chemotherapy had not been received by any trial patient. Samples were obtained from patients with melanoma enrolled in CheckMate 064, a randomized, open-label phase II trial of sequential checkpoint blockade. Genomic DNA from formalin-fixed paraffin-embedded (FFPE) tissue samples served as the input for tumor TCR sequencing. This clone is categorized as medium-sized (0.01 to 0.1%). The antigen it binds to is not known. There are no base qualities to consult, and no much larger clone falls within one base. Including cysteine and phenylalanine, the CDR3 has 17 amino acids. Only the CDR3 region is kept as DNA, spanning 51 bases read in frame from base 1. CDR1 is given as SGHNT and CDR2 as YENEEA, both from the germline V gene. At the junction V is shortened by 3 bases and J by 2 bases; bases outside the gene matches: 9.

The V and J genes are TRBV11-3 and TRBJ2-3, and TRBD2 aligns with 9 junction nucleotides. Sequenced here: tumor tissue (inferred from file names), sampled from a patient given nivolumab and ipilimumab in sequence. The TCR sequence derives from a human donor with melanoma. The nucleotide sequence reads as follows: TGTGCCAGCAGCTTGTCGGTACTAGCGGGCCTCACAGATACGCAGTATTTT. This codes for CASSLSVLAGLTDTQYF. When the CDR3 is completed using the reference TRBV11-3 and TRBJ2-3 genes on either side, the full variable domain is EAGVVQSPRYKIIEKKQPVAFWCNPISGHNTLYWYLQNLGQGPELLIRYENEEAVDDSQLPKDRFSAERLKGVDSTLKIQPAELGDSAVYLCASSLSVLAGLTDTQYFGPGTRLTVL.